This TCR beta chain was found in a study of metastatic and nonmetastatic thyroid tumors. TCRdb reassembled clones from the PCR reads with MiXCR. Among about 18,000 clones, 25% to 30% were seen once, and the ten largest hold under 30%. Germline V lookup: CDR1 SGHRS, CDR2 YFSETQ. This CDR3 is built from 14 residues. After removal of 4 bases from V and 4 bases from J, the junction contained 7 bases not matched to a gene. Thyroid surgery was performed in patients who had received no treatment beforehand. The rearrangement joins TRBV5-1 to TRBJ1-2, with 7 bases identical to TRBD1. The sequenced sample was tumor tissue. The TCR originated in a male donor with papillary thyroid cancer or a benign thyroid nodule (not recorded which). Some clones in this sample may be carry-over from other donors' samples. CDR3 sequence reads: CASSVGQFAYGYTF. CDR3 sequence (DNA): TGCGCCAGCAGCGTGGGACAGTTCGCCTATGGCTACACCTTC.